This TCR beta chain stems from a study of T cell responses to AZD1222 COVID-19 vaccine. General study results and limits: Baseline seropositivity characterized only a handful of AZD1222 recipients.

Germline lookup yields CDR1 SGHTA and CDR2 FQGNSA. The CDR3 runs 16 residues. Germline trimming cut 5 bases from V and 8 bases from J; bases unmatched to any gene: 14. Only in-frame clones appear in the TCRdb table, and some are missing; sequencing was by immunoSEQ multiplex PCR. The sample has 100,000 to 150,000 clones; 70% to 85% are singletons. This clone appeared a few times. Its specificity is not known. The sequencing here drew on peripheral blood, taken 28 days after the second AZD1222 dose. The rearrangement uses TRBV7-2 and TRBJ1-4; 7 bases fit TRBD1. This receptor was taken from an adult who received the AZD1222 COVID-19 vaccine. Here the CDR3 reads CASSQRQGSGGEKLFF. In DNA, the CDR3 is TGTGCCAGCAGCCAGAGACAGGGCTCAGGGGGGGAAAAACTGTTTTTT.